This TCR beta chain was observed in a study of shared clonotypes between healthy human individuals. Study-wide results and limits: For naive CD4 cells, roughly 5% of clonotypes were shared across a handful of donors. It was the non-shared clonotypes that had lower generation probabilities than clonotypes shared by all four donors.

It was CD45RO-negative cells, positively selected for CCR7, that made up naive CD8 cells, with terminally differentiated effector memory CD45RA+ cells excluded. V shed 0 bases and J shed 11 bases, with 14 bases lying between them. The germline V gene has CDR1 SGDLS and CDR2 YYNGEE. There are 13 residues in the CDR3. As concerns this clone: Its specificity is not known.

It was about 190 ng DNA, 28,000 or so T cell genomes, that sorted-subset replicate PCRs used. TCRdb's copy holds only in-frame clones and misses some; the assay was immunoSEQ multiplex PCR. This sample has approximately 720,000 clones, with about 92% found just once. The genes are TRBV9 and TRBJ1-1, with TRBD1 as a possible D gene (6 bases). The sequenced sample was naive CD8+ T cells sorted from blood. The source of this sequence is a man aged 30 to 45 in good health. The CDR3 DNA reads TGTGCCAGCAGCGTAGAGGGGGGCCTCTACGCTTTCTTT. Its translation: CASSVEGGLYAFF.